These 9 T cell receptor beta chains share one sample of origin, sequenced in a study of blood T cell repertoires in COVID-19 (dated by TCRdb to the early 2020s). Library generation was performed with the immunoSEQ multiplex PCR assay. As stored in TCRdb, this immuneACCESS dataset retains in-frame rearrangements with V and J assigned. A fraction of the clones does not appear; measured against another copy, unresolved V genes explain less than half of the discrepancy, and the remainder lacks a known reason. This sample holds around 300,000 clones; 89% were observed only once. Jointly, the top ten make up around 2.1% of the sample. Sequenced material: peripheral blood. These receptors came from a man aged 45-60 years with acute or convalescent COVID-19.

The chain recombines TRBV5-6 with TRBJ1-4; 10 positions agree with TRBD1. Germline loops: CDR1 SGHDT, CDR2 YYEEEE. This CDR3 is built from 14 residues. Trimming at V came to 4 bases and at J to 10 bases, leaving 7 bases not matched to a gene. Here the CDR3 DNA reads TGTGCCAGCAGCGCGGACAGGGGGATGGGAAAACTGTTTTTT. This codes for CASSADRGMGKLFF.

V and J are TRBV9 and TRBJ2-3; D gene uncertain. CDR1 and CDR2 from the germline V gene are SGDLS and YYNGEE. Trimming pared 0 bases from V and 5 bases from J, leaving 4 bases between. This CDR3 has 12 amino acids. CDR3 DNA: TGTGCCAGCAGCGTAGCCCAAGATACGCAGTATTTT. As protein: CASSVAQDTQYF.

This chain connects TRBV20-1 to TRBJ1-1; D not certain. The CDR3 consists of 11 residues. From germline, CDR1 is DFQATT and CDR2 SNEGSKA (reference sequence). V lost 4 bases and J 1 base, leaving 4 bases between the germline ends. Here the CDR3 reads CSANGNTEAFF. The DNA of the CDR3 is TGCAGTGCTAACGGGAACACTGAAGCTTTCTTT.

This chain connects TRBV18 to TRBJ1-3, with a tentative D call TRBD1 (5 bases). Looked up from germline, CDR1 is KGHSH and CDR2 is LQKENI. The CDR3 consists of 14 residues. V was trimmed by 3 bases and J by 8 bases, leaving 14 bases between them. CDR3 loop: CASSPSGGEDTIYF. CDR3 bases: TGTGCCAGCTCACCCTCGGGGGGGGAAGACACCATATATTTT.

V and J are TRBV11-3 and TRBJ1-1; D call uncertain. With 5 bases removed from V and 4 bases from J, the gap between germline ends came to 14 bases. There are 14 residues in the CDR3. Germline-derived CDR1 and CDR2 are SGHNT and YENEEA. The CDR3 nucleotides are TGTGCCAGCAGCCAGAGCAGGATTTCCACTGAAGCTTTCTTT. Translated: CASSQSRISTEAFF.

This clone was recorded once. The V call is TRBV5-1, the J call TRBJ2-7, with 12 bases identical to TRBD1. CDR3 length: 14 amino acids. With 9 bases clipped from V and 4 bases from J, the junction kept 8 bases outside the gene matches. Germline V gene lookup returns CDR1 SGHRS and CDR2 YFSETQ. The CDR3 reads CATRPGQGAYEQYF. The CDR3 DNA reads as TGCGCCACCCGACCGGGACAGGGGGCTTACGAGCAGTACTTC.

The chain uses TRBV9 and TRBJ2-7; 10 nucleotides align to TRBD2. V lost 4 bases and J lost 3; bases outside the gene matches: 7. The CDR3 covers 15 residues. From germline, CDR1 is SGDLS and CDR2 YYNGEE. The DNA of the CDR3 is TGTGCCAGCAGCCCTCGTAGCGGGGGGATCTACGAGCAGTACTTC. Translating it yields CASSPRSGGIYEQYF. Full variable domain (rest looked up from reference TRBV9 and TRBJ2-7): DSGVTQTPKHLITATGQRVTLRCSPRSGDLSVYWYQQSLDQGLQFLIQYYNGEERAKGNILERFSAQQFPDLHSELNLSSLELGDSALYFCASSPRSGGIYEQYFGPGTRLTVT.

CDR3 DNA: TGTGCCACCCAATCTAGCGGGGGGACCAATGAGCAGTTCTTC. Its translation: CATQSSGGTNEQFF. This rearrangement joins TRBV24-1 to TRBJ2-1, with 11 nucleotides matching TRBD2. Trimming at V came to 9 bases and at J to 6 bases, leaving 6 bases not matched to a gene. CDR1 KGHDR and CDR2 SFDVKD come from the germline V gene. The CDR3 runs to 14 residues.

This sequence joins TRBV6-5 and TRBJ1-2; D perhaps matches TRBD1 (6 bases). Trimming pared 4 bases from V and 5 bases from J, leaving 11 bases between. The CDR3 has 13 amino acids. Germline loops: CDR1 MNHEY, CDR2 SVGAGI. The chain's CDR3 is CASSSPGQYGYTF. DNA for the CDR3: TGTGCCAGCAGTTCCCCCGGACAGTATGGCTACACCTTC.